Sequencing of this T cell receptor beta chain was carried out in a study of blood T cell repertoires in COVID-19. Among Cohort 3 donors, those recovered had two negative PCRs, clearance, or symptom resolution. Authors' processing steps: Amplification from reference gene primers served as the basis for estimated nucleated cell counts. Assay: immunoSEQ multiplex PCR; the TCRdb copy retains only in-frame clones and omits some. From that table come the V and J calls and clone size; the DNA was used to work out D and trimming. In the table there are around 310,000 clones, under 90% of which are singletons. This CDR3 region has 16 residues. Per germline, CDR1 LGHDT and CDR2 YNNKEL (reference sequence). V gave up 0 bases and J gave up 3 bases; unmatched junction bases: 6.

Specimen: PBMCs or T cells enriched from blood (not recorded which). The TCR sequence derives from a woman aged 25 to 39 who had recovered from COVID-19. The V call is TRBV3-1 (or the pseudogene TRBV3-2), the J call TRBJ1-2; 8 nucleotides match TRBD1. This chain's CDR3 is CASSQEAAGGYYGYTF. CDR3 DNA: TGTGCCAGCAGCCAAGAGGCGGCAGGGGGCTACTATGGCTACACCTTC.